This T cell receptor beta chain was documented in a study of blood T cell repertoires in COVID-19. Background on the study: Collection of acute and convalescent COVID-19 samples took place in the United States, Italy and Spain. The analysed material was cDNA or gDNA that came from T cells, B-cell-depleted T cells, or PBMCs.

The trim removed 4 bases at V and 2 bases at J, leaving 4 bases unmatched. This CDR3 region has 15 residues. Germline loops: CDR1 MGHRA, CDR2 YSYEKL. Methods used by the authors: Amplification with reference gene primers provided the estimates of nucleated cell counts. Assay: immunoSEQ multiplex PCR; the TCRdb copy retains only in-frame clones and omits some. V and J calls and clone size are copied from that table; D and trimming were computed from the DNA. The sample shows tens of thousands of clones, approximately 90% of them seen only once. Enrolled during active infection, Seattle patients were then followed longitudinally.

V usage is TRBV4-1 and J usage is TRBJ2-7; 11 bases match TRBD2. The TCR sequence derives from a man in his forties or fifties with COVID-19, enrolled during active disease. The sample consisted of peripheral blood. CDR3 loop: CASSLIAGGPYEQYF. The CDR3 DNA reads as TGCGCCAGCAGCCTGATAGCGGGAGGGCCCTACGAGCAGTACTTC.